Listed below are T cell receptor beta chains from one sample, sequenced in a study of radiation and T cells in renal cell carcinoma. The table came from immunoSEQ multiplex PCR; TCRdb's copy has only in-frame clones and leaves some out. This sample has 150,000 to 200,000 clones, with roughly 90% found just once. This material consisted of blood, taken from a patient whose treatment included radiotherapy and nephrectomy. All receptors derive from a woman in her 50s with renal cell carcinoma. Both conserved end residues are part of each CDR3. D genes are given only for firm matches. Clone size is not always given. Where it is, it says once, few, many or a class for expanded clones.

clone_size: -
v_call: TRBV2
d_call: -
j_call: TRBJ2-3
cdr3_nt: TGTGCCAGCAGTCCAGGGTATTCTAGCACAGATACGCAGTATTTT
cdr3_aa: CASSPGYSSTDTQYF

clone_size: -
v_call: TRBV6-1
d_call: -
j_call: TRBJ2-1
cdr3_nt: TGTGCCAGCAGTAACCCCCCGGACTCCTACAATGAGCAGTTCTTC
cdr3_aa: CASSNPPDSYNEQFF

clone_size: -
v_call: TRBV4-3
d_call: TRBD2
j_call: TRBJ2-3
cdr3_nt: TGCGCCAGCAGCCCCCGGGGCGGGGGACCCACAGATACGCAGTATTTT
cdr3_aa: CASSPRGGGPTDTQYF

clone_size: once
v_call: TRBV10-1
d_call: -
j_call: TRBJ2-3
cdr3_nt: TGCGCCAGCAGTGATGACAGAAGCACAGATACGCAGTATTTT
cdr3_aa: CASSDDRSTDTQYF

clone_size: -
v_call: TRBV29-1
d_call: -
j_call: TRBJ2-1
cdr3_nt: TGCAGCGCGGGAATTGGGAATGAGCAGTTCTTC
cdr3_aa: CSAGIGNEQFF

clone_size: -
v_call: TRBV5-4
d_call: TRBD1
j_call: TRBJ2-7
cdr3_nt: TGTGCCAGCAGCTCGGTACACAGGGGCCCCTACGAGCAGTACTTC
cdr3_aa: CASSSVHRGPYEQYF

clone_size: -
v_call: TRBV5-1
d_call: -
j_call: TRBJ1-5
cdr3_nt: TGCGCCAGCAGCCCTGACAGTAATCAGCCCCAGCATTTT
cdr3_aa: CASSPDSNQPQHF

clone_size: -
v_call: TRBV4-3
d_call: TRBD2
j_call: TRBJ2-3
cdr3_nt: TGCGCCAGCAGCCAACATAAGACTAGCGGGAGCACAGATACGCAGTATTTT
cdr3_aa: CASSQHKTSGSTDTQYF

clone_size: few
v_call: TRBV30
d_call: -
j_call: TRBJ1-2
cdr3_nt: TGTGCCTGGAGTGGAGTTAACTATGGCTACACCTTC
cdr3_aa: CAWSGVNYGYTF

clone_size: -
v_call: TRBV7-2
d_call: -
j_call: TRBJ2-1
cdr3_nt: TGTGCCAGCAGCTTAAAGAACAGCGACTACAATGAGCAGTTCTTC
cdr3_aa: CASSLKNSDYNEQFF

clone_size: -
v_call: TRBV30
d_call: -
j_call: TRBJ2-7
cdr3_nt: TGTGCCTGGAGTGTTAGGCCCCAAATGGGGGAGCAGTACTTC
cdr3_aa: CAWSVRPQMGEQYF

clone_size: -
v_call: TRBV6-1
d_call: -
j_call: TRBJ1-1
cdr3_nt: TGTGCCAGCAGTGAAGGGTGGAACACTGAAGCTTTCTTT
cdr3_aa: CASSEGWNTEAFF

clone_size: -
v_call: TRBV5-1
d_call: -
j_call: TRBJ1-6
cdr3_nt: TGCGCCAGCAGCCCGACGGCCCCCTATAATTCACCCCTCCACTTT
cdr3_aa: CASSPTAPYNSPLHF

clone_size: -
v_call: TRBV11-2
d_call: -
j_call: TRBJ2-3
cdr3_nt: TGTGCCAGCAGCTCTCGTCGGGGGAGCACAGATACGCAGTATTTT
cdr3_aa: CASSSRRGSTDTQYF

clone_size: -
v_call: TRBV4-2
d_call: TRBD1
j_call: TRBJ1-5
cdr3_nt: TGTGCCAGCAGCCAAGATACGGGACAGTATAATCAGCCCCAGCATTTT
cdr3_aa: CASSQDTGQYNQPQHF

clone_size: once
v_call: TRBV7-9
d_call: TRBD1
j_call: TRBJ1-6
cdr3_nt: TGTGCCAGCAGCTCCGGGACAGCAAATTCACCCCTCCACTTT
cdr3_aa: CASSSGTANSPLHF

clone_size: -
v_call: TRBV6-1
d_call: -
j_call: TRBJ2-2
cdr3_nt: TGTGCCAGCGAGAGGTCCGGGGAGCTGTTTTTT
cdr3_aa: CASERSGELFF

clone_size: few
v_call: TRBV14
d_call: -
j_call: TRBJ2-2
cdr3_nt: TGTGCCAGCGGGGCGGGGCCCACCGGGGAGCTGTTTTTT
cdr3_aa: CASGAGPTGELFF

clone_size: -
v_call: TRBV19
d_call: -
j_call: TRBJ1-2
cdr3_nt: TGTGCCAGTAGTGTCCTCCTCAGGGGAAAACGTTATGGCTACACCTTC
cdr3_aa: CASSVLLRGKRYGYTF

clone_size: -
v_call: TRBV5-4
d_call: TRBD1
j_call: TRBJ2-2
cdr3_nt: TGTGCCAGCACGGACAGGGCGGCAACCGGGGAGCTGTTTTTT
cdr3_aa: CASTDRAATGELFF

clone_size: once
v_call: TRBV5-8
d_call: -
j_call: TRBJ1-6
cdr3_nt: TGTGCCAGCAGCTTGTGGACGGGCTATAATTCACCCCTCCACTTT
cdr3_aa: CASSLWTGYNSPLHF

clone_size: -
v_call: TRBV11-3
d_call: -
j_call: TRBJ1-2
cdr3_nt: TGTGCCAACAGCTTAGAACTTCCAGGGGAGGATGGCTACACCTTC
cdr3_aa: CANSLELPGEDGYTF

clone_size: -
v_call: TRBV30
d_call: -
j_call: TRBJ2-5
cdr3_nt: TGTGCCTGGAACGGTGGTGGGGAGACCCAGTACTTC
cdr3_aa: CAWNGGGETQYF

clone_size: -
v_call: TRBV4-3
d_call: -
j_call: TRBJ1-4
cdr3_nt: TGCGCCAGCAGCCCAGTTGGAGGGTCAGGGGAAAAACTGTTTTTT
cdr3_aa: CASSPVGGSGEKLFF

clone_size: few
v_call: TRBV9
d_call: TRBD1
j_call: TRBJ2-5
cdr3_nt: TGTGCCAGCAGCGTAGGACAGGGGAAAGAGACCCAGTACTTC
cdr3_aa: CASSVGQGKETQYF

clone_size: -
v_call: TRBV5-1
d_call: TRBD2
j_call: TRBJ2-1
cdr3_nt: TGCGCCAGCAGCTCTCTGACTAGCTCTGAGCAGTTCTTC
cdr3_aa: CASSSLTSSEQFF

clone_size: -
v_call: TRBV25-1
d_call: -
j_call: TRBJ1-5
cdr3_nt: TGTGCCAGCAGTGAATTATTAGATAATCAGCCCCAGCATTTT
cdr3_aa: CASSELLDNQPQHF

clone_size: once
v_call: TRBV11-2
d_call: TRBD1
j_call: TRBJ1-5
cdr3_nt: TGTGCCAGCAGCGTGACAGGGGGCGCGCTTCAGCCCCAGCATTTT
cdr3_aa: CASSVTGGALQPQHF

clone_size: -
v_call: TRBV19
d_call: TRBD1
j_call: TRBJ2-7
cdr3_nt: TGTGCCAGTAGAAACCGGGACAGACTCCTCTTC
cdr3_aa: CASRNRDRLLF

clone_size: -
v_call: TRBV19
d_call: -
j_call: TRBJ1-4
cdr3_nt: TGTGCCAGTAAGATACGAGGGGACGATGAAAAACTGTTTTTT
cdr3_aa: CASKIRGDDEKLFF

clone_size: -
v_call: TRBV19
d_call: -
j_call: TRBJ1-1
cdr3_nt: TGTGCCAGTAGTATCTCGGGGCCCTCTCGGACTGAAGCTTTCTTT
cdr3_aa: CASSISGPSRTEAFF

clone_size: -
v_call: TRBV29-1
d_call: -
j_call: TRBJ1-2
cdr3_nt: TGCAGCGTTGAGGGGTCGCGGACACTTAACTATGGCTACACCTTC
cdr3_aa: CSVEGSRTLNYGYTF

clone_size: few
v_call: TRBV29-1
d_call: -
j_call: TRBJ1-2
cdr3_nt: TGCAGCGTTCGACAGGAAGGCTACACCTTC
cdr3_aa: CSVRQEGYTF

clone_size: -
v_call: TRBV12-2
d_call: -
j_call: TRBJ2-5
cdr3_nt: TGTGCAAGTCGCTTAGAGGGGTGTCAAGTGACCCAGTACTTC
cdr3_aa: CASRLEGCQVTQYF

clone_size: -
v_call: TRBV7-2
d_call: TRBD1
j_call: TRBJ2-7
cdr3_nt: TGTGCCAGCAGCTCCGCAGGGGGCTACGAGCAGTACTTC
cdr3_aa: CASSSAGGYEQYF

clone_size: few
v_call: TRBV18
d_call: -
j_call: TRBJ1-1
cdr3_nt: TGTGCCAGCTCCCCAACTCGTGGGATGAACACTGAAGCTTTCTTT
cdr3_aa: CASSPTRGMNTEAFF

clone_size: -
v_call: TRBV27
d_call: TRBD2
j_call: TRBJ2-1
cdr3_nt: TGTGCCAGCAGTTTAGGAGGGGGACTAGCGGGTCATGAGCAGTTCTTC
cdr3_aa: CASSLGGGLAGHEQFF

clone_size: -
v_call: TRBV9
d_call: TRBD1
j_call: TRBJ2-3
cdr3_nt: TGTGCCAGCAGCGTAGACGCAGGGGGCATGCGGGGAACAGATACGCAGTATTTT
cdr3_aa: CASSVDAGGMRGTDTQYF

clone_size: -
v_call: TRBV30
d_call: TRBD1
j_call: TRBJ1-4
cdr3_nt: TGTGCCTGGAGTGTGGGACAGGGAGGTAATGAAAAACTGTTTTTT
cdr3_aa: CAWSVGQGGNEKLFF

clone_size: -
v_call: TRBV5-4
d_call: -
j_call: TRBJ1-5
cdr3_nt: TGTGCCAGCAGCTCCGCCCTCAATCAGCCCCAGCATTTT
cdr3_aa: CASSSALNQPQHF

clone_size: -
v_call: TRBV7-6
d_call: -
j_call: TRBJ2-2
cdr3_nt: TGTGCCAGCAGGTCCGAACCGAACACCGGGGAGCTGTTTTTT
cdr3_aa: CASRSEPNTGELFF

clone_size: -
v_call: TRBV29-1
d_call: TRBD1
j_call: TRBJ1-2
cdr3_nt: TGCAGCGTCGCGGACAGGGTGGGAGGCTACACCTTC
cdr3_aa: CSVADRVGGYTF

clone_size: -
v_call: TRBV4-2
d_call: -
j_call: TRBJ1-1
cdr3_nt: TGTGCCAGCAGCCAAGACCTCAGGGGTCTTGAAGCTTTCTTT
cdr3_aa: CASSQDLRGLEAFF

clone_size: -
v_call: TRBV10-3
d_call: TRBD1
j_call: TRBJ1-5
cdr3_nt: TGTGCCCTAAAGAGGGACCTCCCACAGGGGTATCAGCCCCAGCATTTT
cdr3_aa: CALKRDLPQGYQPQHF

clone_size: -
v_call: TRBV4-3
d_call: -
j_call: TRBJ2-1
cdr3_nt: TGCGCCAGCAGCCAAGATGGGACATGGTCGAATGAGCAGTTCTTC
cdr3_aa: CASSQDGTWSNEQFF

clone_size: -
v_call: TRBV9
d_call: -
j_call: TRBJ1-2
cdr3_nt: TGTGCCAGCAGCTCTGACAGATCATTGGGCTATGGCTACACCTTC
cdr3_aa: CASSSDRSLGYGYTF

clone_size: -
v_call: TRBV10-3
d_call: -
j_call: TRBJ1-2
cdr3_nt: TGTGCCATCAGTGGAAGGACAGTTACTAACTATGGCTACACCTTC
cdr3_aa: CAISGRTVTNYGYTF

clone_size: -
v_call: TRBV6-5
d_call: -
j_call: TRBJ1-2
cdr3_nt: TGTGCCAGCAGTCCTTGGGGGGGGGCGGACTATGGCTACACCTTC
cdr3_aa: CASSPWGGADYGYTF

clone_size: -
v_call: TRBV4-3
d_call: -
j_call: TRBJ2-6
cdr3_nt: TGCGCCAGCAGCCAATTTACCCCGGGCCCACCCTCTGGGGCCAACGTCCTGACTTTC
cdr3_aa: CASSQFTPGPPSGANVLTF